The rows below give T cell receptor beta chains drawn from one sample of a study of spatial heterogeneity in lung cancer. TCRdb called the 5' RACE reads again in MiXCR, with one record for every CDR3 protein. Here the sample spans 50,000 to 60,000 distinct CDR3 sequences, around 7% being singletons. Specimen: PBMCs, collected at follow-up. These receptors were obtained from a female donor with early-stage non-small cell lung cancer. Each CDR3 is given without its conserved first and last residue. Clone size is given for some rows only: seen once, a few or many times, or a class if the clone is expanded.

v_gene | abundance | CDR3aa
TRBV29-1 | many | SHRSSYGYT
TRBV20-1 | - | SVGPTDTQY
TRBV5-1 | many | ASSFGLAGDLDTQY
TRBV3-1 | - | ASSQRGELF
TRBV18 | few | ASSPARDYEQY
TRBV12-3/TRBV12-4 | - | ASSQGPQKY
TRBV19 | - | ASHGGPVDTEAF
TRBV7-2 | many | ASSLAAVNTGELF
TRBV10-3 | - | AISYRADTDTQY
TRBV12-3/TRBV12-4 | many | ASKAPGSETQY
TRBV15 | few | ATSRRSALHSGANVLT
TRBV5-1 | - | ASSLAGTSTDTQY
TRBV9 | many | ASSVQGNSYNEQF
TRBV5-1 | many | ASSPDRSTFNYGYT
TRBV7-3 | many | ASSFDREYTEAF
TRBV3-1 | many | ASSQNRAGYT
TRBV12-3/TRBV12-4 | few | ASTPTAGRVGGYT
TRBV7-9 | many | ASSSNTASAAF
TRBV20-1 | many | SARDYSGNIQY
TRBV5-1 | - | ASSVTASPSYEQY
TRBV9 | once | ASSVSGQLYNEQF
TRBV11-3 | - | ASSLAPQGGEQF
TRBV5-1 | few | ASKSGGTDTQY
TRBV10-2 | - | ASTTLAGIPYNEQF
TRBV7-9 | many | ASSSTGVLGGINEKLF
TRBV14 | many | ASSQITGDEKLF
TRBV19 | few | ASRSPSGKNIQY
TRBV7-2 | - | ASSLRGLQGSGELF
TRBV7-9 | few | ASSSRQVSSYNEQF
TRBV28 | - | ASSSTYGGADGYT
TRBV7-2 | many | ASSLAMGQEQF
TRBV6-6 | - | ASSYRSGAETQY
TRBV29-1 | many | SVVQGLGYEQY
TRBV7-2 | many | ASSSTEPYSPLH
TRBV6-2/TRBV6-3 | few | ASTLARDYLYEQY
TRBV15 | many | ATSVRGRQLANYGYT
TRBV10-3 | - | AIRPGTGSYEQY
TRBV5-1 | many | ASSLEVGEQY
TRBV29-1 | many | SVGETFASPLH
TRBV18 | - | ASSPSGRGQPQH